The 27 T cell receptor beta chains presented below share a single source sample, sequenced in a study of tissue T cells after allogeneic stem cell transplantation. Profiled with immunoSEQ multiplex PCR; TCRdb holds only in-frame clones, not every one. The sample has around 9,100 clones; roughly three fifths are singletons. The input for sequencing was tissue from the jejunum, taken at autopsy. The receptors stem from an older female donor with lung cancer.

The CDR3 DNA reads TGCGGGGGCAGGGGAAACACTGAAGCTTTCTTT. Amino acids: CGGRGNTEAFF. The genes are TRBV20-1 and TRBJ1-1; tentative D call: TRBD1 (6 bases). This CDR3 region has 11 residues. Looked up from germline, CDR1 is DFQATT and CDR2 is SNEGSKA (reference sequence).

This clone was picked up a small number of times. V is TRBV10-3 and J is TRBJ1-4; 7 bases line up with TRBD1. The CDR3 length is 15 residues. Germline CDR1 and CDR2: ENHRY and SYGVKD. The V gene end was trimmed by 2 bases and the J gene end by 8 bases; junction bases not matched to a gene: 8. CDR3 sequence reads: CAISEPQGGREKLFF. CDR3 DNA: TGTGCCATCAGTGAGCCCCAGGGGGGGAGAGAAAAACTGTTTTTT.

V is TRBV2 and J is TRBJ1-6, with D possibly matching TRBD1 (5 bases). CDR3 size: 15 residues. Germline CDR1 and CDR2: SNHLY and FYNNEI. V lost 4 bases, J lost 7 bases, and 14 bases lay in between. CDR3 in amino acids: CASSVDRGSNSPLHF. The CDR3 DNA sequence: TGTGCCAGCAGTGTTGATCGGGGCTCCAATTCACCCCTCCACTTT. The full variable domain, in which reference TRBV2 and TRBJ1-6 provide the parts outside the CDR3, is EPEVTQTPSHQVTQMGQEVILRCVPISNHLYFYWYRQILGQKVEFLVSFYNNEISEKSEIFDDQFSVERPDGSNFTLKIRSTKLEDSAMYFCASSVDRGSNSPLHFGNGTRLTVT.

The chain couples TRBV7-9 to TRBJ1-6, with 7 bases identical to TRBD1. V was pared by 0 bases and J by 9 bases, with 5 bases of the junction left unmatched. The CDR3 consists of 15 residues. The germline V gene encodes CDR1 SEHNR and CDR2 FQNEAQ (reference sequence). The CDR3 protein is CASSLATGFRSPLHF. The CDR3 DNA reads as TGTGCCAGCAGCTTAGCGACAGGGTTCCGTTCACCCCTCCACTTT.

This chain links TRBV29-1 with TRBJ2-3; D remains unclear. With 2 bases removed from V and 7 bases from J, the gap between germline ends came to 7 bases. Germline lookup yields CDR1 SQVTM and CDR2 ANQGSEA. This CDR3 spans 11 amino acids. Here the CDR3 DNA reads TGCAGCGTTGAACCTCAGAATACGCAGTATTTT. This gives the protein CSVEPQNTQYF.

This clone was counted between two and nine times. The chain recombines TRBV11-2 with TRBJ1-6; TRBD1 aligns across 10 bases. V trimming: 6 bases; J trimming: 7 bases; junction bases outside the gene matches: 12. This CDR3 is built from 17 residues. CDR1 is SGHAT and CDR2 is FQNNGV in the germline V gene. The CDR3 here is CASSFTGTGVGNSPLHF. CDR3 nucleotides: TGTGCCAGCAGTTTCACGGGGACAGGGGTAGGAAATTCACCCCTCCACTTT. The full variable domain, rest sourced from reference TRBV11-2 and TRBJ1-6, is EAGVAQSPRYKIIEKRQSVAFWCNPISGHATLYWYQQILGQGPKLLIQFQNNGVVDDSQLPKDRFSAERLKGVDSTLKIQPAKLEDSAVYLCASSFTGTGVGNSPLHFGNGTRLTVT.

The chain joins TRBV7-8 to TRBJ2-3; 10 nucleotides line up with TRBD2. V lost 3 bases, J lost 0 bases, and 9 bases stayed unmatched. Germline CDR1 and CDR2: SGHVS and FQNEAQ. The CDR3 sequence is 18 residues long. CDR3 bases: TGTGCCAGCAGCTTTAGCGGGGGGACCAGTTCTAGCACAGATACGCAGTATTTT. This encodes CASSFSGGTSSSTDTQYF.

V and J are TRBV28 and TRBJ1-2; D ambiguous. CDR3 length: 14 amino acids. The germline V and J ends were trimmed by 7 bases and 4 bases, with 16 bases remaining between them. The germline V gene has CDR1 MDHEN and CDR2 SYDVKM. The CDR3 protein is CASKGPLAGYGYTF. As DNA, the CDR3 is TGTGCCAGCAAAGGTCCCCTCGCCGGCTATGGCTACACCTTC.

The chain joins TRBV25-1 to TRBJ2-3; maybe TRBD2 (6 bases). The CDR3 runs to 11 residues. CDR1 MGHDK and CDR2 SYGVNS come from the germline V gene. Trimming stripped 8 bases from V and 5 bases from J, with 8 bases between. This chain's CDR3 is CASGTGDTQYF. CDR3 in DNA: TGTGCCAGCGGGACTGGAGATACGCAGTATTTT.

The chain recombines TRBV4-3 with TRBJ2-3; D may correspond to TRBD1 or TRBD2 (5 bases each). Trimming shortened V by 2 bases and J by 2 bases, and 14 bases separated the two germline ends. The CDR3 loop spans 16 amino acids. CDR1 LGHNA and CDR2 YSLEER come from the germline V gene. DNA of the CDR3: TGCGCCAGCAGCCAATCCCTGGGACCATTCACAGATACGCAGTATTTT. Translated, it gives CASSQSLGPFTDTQYF.

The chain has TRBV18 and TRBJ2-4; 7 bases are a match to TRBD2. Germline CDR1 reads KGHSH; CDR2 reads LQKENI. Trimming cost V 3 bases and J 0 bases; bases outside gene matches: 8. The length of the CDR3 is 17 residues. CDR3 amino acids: CASSPAEGGLAKNIQYF. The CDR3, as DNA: TGTGCCAGCTCACCCGCCGAGGGAGGGTTAGCCAAAAACATTCAGTACTTC.

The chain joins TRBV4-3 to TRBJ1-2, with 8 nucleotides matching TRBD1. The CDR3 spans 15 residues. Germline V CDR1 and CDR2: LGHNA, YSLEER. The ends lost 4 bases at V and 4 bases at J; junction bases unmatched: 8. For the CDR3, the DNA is TGCGCCAGCAGCCGGGACAGGTCGTTTTCCTATGGCTACACCTTC. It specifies CASSRDRSFSYGYTF.

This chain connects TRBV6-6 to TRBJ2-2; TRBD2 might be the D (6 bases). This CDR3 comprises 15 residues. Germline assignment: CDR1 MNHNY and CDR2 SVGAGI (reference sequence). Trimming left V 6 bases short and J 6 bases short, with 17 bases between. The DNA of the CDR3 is TGTGCCAGCAGGGACACCGGGGGTTTGGCCGGGGAGCTGTTTTTT. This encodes CASRDTGGLAGELFF.

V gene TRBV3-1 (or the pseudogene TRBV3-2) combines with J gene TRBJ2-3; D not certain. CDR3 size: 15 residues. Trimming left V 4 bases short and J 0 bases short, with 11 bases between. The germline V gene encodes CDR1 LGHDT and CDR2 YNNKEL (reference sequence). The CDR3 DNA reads TGTGCCAGCAGCCCCCTCGTGCCTAGCACAGATACGCAGTATTTT. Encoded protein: CASSPLVPSTDTQYF.

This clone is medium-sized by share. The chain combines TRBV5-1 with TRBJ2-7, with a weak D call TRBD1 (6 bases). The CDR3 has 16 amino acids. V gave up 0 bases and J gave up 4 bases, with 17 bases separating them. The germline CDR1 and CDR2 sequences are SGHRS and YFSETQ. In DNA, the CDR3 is TGCGCCAGCAGCTTGGGCACCCTTGCCAGGGGATACGAGCAGTACTTC. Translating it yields CASSLGTLARGYEQYF.

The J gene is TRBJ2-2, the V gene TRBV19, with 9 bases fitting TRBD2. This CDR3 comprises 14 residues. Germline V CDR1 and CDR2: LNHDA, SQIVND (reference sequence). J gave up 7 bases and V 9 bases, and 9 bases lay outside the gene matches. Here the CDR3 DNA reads TGTGCCAGCCGTCCTAGCGGGGCCGGCGGGGAGCTGTTTTTT. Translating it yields CASRPSGAGGELFF. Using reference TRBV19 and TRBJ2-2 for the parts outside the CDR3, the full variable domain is DGGITQSPKYLFRKEGQNVTLSCEQNLNHDAMYWYRQDPGQGLRLIYYSQIVNDFQKGDIAEGYSVSREKKESFPLTVTSAQKNPTAFYLCASRPSGAGGELFFGEGSRLTVL.

CDR3 sequence reads: CASSDSGRDQPQHF. In nucleotides, the CDR3 is TGTGCCAGCAGTGACTCGGGGCGGGATCAGCCCCAGCATTTT. The rearrangement links TRBV2 to TRBJ1-5, with D tentatively TRBD1 (5 bases). Germline V gives CDR1 SNHLY, CDR2 FYNNEI. Trimming took 3 bases from V and 5 from J, leaving 11 bases between them. CDR3 length: 14 amino acids. The full variable domain, its missing parts supplied by reference TRBV2 and TRBJ1-5, is EPEVTQTPSHQVTQMGQEVILRCVPISNHLYFYWYRQILGQKVEFLVSFYNNEISEKSEIFDDQFSVERPDGSNFTLKIRSTKLEDSAMYFCASSDSGRDQPQHFGDGTRLSIL.

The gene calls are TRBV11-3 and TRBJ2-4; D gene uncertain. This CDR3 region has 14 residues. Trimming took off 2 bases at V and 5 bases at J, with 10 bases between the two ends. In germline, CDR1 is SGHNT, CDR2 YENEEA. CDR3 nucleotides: TGTGCCAGCAGCTTAAGTGACACACAAAACATTCAGTACTTC. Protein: CASSLSDTQNIQYF.

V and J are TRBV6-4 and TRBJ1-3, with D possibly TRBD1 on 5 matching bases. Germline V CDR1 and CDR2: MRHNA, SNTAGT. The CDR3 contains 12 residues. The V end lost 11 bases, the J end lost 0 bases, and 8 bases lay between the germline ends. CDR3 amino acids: CAGGLSGNTIYF. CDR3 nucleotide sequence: TGTGCCGGGGGTCTCTCTGGAAACACCATATATTTT.

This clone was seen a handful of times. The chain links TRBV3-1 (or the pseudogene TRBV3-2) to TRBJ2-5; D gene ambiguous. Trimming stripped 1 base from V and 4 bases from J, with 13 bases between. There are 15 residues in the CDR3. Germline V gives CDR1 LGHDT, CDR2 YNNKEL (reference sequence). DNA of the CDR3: TGTGCCAGCAGCCAAGCGGGCCGACCCCGAGAGACCCAGTACTTC. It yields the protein CASSQAGRPRETQYF.

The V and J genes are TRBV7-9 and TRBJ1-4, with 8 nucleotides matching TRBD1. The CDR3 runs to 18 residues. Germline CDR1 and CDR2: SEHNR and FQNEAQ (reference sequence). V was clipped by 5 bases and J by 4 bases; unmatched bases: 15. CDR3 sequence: CASSQPGGQDFFNEKLFF. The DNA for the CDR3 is TGTGCCAGCAGCCAGCCAGGGGGACAGGACTTCTTTAATGAAAAACTGTTTTTT.

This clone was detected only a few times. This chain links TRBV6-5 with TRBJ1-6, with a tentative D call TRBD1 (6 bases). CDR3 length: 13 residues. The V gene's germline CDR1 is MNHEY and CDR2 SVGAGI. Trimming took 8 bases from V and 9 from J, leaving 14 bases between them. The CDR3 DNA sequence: TGTGCCAGCTCCCCGGAGGGGGGTTCACCCCTCCACTTT. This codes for CASSPEGGSPLHF.

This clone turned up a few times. CDR3 sequence reads: CASSLHRGTGETEAFF. In DNA, the CDR3 is TGTGCCAGCAGCTTACATCGGGGGACAGGGGAAACTGAAGCTTTCTTT. The rearrangement links TRBV11-1 to TRBJ1-1; 10 bases map to TRBD1. V dropped 2 bases and J dropped 5; count of bases not matched to a gene: 8. CDR3 length: 16 amino acids. CDR1 is SGHAT, CDR2 FQDESV, per germline (reference sequence).

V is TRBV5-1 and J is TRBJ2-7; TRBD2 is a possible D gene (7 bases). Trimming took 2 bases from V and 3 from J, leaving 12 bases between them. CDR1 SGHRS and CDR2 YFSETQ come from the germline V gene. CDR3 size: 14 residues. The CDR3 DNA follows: TGCGCCAGCAGCTTAGGGGGGGCCGGCTACGAGCAGTACTTC. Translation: CASSLGGAGYEQYF.

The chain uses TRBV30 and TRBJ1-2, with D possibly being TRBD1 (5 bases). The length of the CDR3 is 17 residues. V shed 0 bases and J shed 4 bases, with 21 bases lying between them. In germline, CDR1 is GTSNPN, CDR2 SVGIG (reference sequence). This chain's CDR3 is CAWSVYRIPTRGYGYTF. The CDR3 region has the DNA TGTGCCTGGAGTGTTTACCGGATACCTACTAGGGGCTATGGCTACACCTTC.

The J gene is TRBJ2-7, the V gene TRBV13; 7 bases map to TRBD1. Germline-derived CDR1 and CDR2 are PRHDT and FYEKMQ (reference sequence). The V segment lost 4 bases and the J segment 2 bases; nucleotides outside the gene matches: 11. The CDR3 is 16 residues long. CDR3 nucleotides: TGTGCCAGCAGCTCATCTGAGACAGGGACCCCCTACGAGCAGTACTTC. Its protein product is CASSSSETGTPYEQYF.

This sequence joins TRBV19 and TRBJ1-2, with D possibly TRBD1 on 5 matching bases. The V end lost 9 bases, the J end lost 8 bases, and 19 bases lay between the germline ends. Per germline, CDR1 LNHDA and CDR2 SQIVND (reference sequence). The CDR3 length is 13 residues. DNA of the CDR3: TGTGCCAGCGCGACCCGTGGGGGTAGCGGCTACACCTTC. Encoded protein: CASATRGGSGYTF.